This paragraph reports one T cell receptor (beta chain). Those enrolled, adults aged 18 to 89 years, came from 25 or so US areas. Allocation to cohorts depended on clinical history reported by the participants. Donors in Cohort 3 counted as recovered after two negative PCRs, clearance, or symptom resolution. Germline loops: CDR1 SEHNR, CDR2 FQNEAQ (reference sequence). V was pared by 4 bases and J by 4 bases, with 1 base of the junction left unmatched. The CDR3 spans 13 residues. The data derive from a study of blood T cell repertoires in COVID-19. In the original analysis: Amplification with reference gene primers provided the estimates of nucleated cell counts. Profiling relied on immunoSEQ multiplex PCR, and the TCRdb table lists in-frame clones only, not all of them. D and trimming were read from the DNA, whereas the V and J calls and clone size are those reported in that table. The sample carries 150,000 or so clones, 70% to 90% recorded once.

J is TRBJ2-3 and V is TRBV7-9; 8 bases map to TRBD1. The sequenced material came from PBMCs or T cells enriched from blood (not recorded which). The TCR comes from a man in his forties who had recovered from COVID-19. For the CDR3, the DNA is TGTGCCAGCAGCTCCAGGGGGCCAGATACGCAGTATTTT. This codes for CASSSRGPDTQYF.